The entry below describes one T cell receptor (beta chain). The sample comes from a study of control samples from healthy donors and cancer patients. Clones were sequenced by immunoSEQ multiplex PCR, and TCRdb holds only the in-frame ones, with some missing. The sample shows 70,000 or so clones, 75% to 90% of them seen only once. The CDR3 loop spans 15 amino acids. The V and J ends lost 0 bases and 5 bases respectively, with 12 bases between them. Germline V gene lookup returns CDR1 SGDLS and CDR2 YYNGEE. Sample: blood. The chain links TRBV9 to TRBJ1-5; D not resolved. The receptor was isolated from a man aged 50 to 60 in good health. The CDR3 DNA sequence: TGTGCCAGCAGCGTAGCTGTGGAGGACGATCAGCCCCAGCATTTT. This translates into CASSVAVEDDQPQHF. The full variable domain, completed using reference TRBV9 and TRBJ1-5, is DSGVTQTPKHLITATGQRVTLRCSPRSGDLSVYWYQQSLDQGLQFLIQYYNGEERAKGNILERFSAQQFPDLHSELNLSSLELGDSALYFCASSVAVEDDQPQHFGDGTRLSIL.